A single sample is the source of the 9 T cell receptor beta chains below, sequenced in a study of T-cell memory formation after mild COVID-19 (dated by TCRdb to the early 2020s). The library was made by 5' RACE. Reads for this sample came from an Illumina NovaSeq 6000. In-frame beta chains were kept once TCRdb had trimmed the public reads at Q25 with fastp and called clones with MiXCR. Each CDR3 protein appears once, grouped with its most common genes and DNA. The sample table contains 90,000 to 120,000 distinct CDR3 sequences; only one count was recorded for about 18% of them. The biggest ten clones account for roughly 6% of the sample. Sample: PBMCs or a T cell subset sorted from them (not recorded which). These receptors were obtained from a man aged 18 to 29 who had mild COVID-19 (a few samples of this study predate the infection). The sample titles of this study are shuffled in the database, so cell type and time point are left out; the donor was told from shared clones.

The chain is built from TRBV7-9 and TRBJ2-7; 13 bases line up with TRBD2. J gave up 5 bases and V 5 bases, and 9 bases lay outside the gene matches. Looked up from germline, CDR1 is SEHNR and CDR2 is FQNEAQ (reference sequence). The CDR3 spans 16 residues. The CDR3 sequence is CASSLGGTSGDHEQYV. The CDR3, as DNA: TGTGCCAGCAGCCTAGGGGGGACTAGCGGGGACCACGAGCAGTACGTC.

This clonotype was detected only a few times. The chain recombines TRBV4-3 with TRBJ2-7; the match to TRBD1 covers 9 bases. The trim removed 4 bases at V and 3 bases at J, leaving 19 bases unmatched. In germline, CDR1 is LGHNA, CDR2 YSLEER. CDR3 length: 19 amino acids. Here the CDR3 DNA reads TGCGCCAGCAGCCGAGGGTGGGGGACAGGGAGCTGGTTGGGCTACGAGCAGTACTTC. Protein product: CASSRGWGTGSWLGYEQYF.

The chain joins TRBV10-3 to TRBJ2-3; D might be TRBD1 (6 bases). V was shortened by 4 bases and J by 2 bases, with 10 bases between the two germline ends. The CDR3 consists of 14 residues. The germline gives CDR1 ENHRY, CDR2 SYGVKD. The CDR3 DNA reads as TGTGCCATCAGTGTTGTGGGGGCCACAGATACGCAGTATTTT. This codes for CAISVVGATDTQYF.

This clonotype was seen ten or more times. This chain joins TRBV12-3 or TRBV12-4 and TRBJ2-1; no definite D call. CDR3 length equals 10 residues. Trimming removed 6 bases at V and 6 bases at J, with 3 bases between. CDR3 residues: CASSSNEQFF. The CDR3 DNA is TGTGCCAGCAGCTCCAATGAGCAGTTCTTC.

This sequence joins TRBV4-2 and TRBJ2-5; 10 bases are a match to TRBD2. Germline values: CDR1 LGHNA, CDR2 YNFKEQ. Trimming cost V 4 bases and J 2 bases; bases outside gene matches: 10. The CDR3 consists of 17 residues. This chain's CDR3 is CASSPFQLAGFQETQYF. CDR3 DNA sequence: TGTGCCAGCAGCCCATTTCAACTAGCGGGGTTTCAAGAGACCCAGTACTTC.

The CDR3 is CSARGYQETQYF. The CDR3 nucleotides are TGCAGTGCTAGGGGCTACCAAGAGACCCAGTACTTC. This chain connects TRBV20-1 to TRBJ2-5; D not certain. The CDR3 covers 12 residues. With 3 bases removed from V and 0 bases from J, the gap between germline ends came to 5 bases. The V gene's germline CDR1 is DFQATT and CDR2 SNEGSKA (reference sequence).

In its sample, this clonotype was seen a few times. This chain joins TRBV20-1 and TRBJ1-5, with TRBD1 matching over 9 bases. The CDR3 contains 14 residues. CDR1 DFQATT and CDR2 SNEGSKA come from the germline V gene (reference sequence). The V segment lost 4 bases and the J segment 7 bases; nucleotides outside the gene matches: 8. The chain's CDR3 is CSAIRTGGGQPQHF. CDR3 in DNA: TGCAGTGCTATTCGTACAGGGGGCGGGCAGCCCCAGCATTTT.

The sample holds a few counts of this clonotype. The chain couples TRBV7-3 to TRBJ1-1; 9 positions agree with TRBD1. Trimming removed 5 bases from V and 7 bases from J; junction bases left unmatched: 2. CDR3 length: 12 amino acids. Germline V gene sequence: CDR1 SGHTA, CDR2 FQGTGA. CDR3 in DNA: TGTGCCAGCAGCCAGGGACAGGGTGAAGCTTTCTTT. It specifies CASSQGQGEAFF. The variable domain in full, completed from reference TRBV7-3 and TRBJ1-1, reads GAGVSQTPSNKVTEKGKYVELRCDPISGHTALYWYRQSLGQGPEFLIYFQGTGAADDSGLPNDRFFAVRPEGSVSTLKIQRTERGDSAVYLCASSQGQGEAFFGQGTRLTVV.

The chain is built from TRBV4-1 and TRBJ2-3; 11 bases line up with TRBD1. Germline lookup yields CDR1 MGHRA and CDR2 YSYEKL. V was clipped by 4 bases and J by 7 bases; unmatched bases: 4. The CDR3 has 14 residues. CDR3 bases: TGCGCCAGCAGCCTAGGGACAGGGGGAAATACGCAGTATTTT. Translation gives CASSLGTGGNTQYF.